This T cell receptor (beta chain) was identified during a study of blood T cell repertoires in COVID-19. Study-level background: PBMCs, B-cell-depleted T cells, or T cells were the source of the cDNA or gDNA that made up the material.

This CDR3 comprises 14 residues. V dropped 1 base and J dropped 1 base, with 7 bases sitting between them. Germline V gene lookup returns CDR1 MDHEN and CDR2 SYDVKM. Method: immunoSEQ multiplex PCR; TCRdb's copy keeps in-frame clones and lacks some. The table shows about 260,000 clones, with less than 90% occurring only once. The receptor was isolated from a woman aged 40-49 years who had recovered from COVID-19. Sequencing used peripheral blood. The chain uses TRBV28 and TRBJ1-1; D remains ambiguous. The CDR3 nucleotides read TGTGCCAGCAGTTTATACAGACAGAACACTGAAGCTTTCTTT. Residues: CASSLYRQNTEAFF. Variable domain in full (rest from reference TRBV28 and TRBJ1-1): DVKVTQSSRYLVKRTGEKVFLECVQDMDHENMFWYRQDPGLGLRLIYFSYDVKMKEKGDIPEGYSVSREKKERFSLILESASTNQTSMYLCASSLYRQNTEAFFGQGTRLTVV.